Sequencing of this T cell receptor (beta chain) was carried out in a study of T cells in Graves' hyperthyroidism and ophthalmopathy. Researchers amplified the TCR beta CDR3 regions from RNA transcripts. During a first-round RT-PCR of the TCR CDR3, the HTBI primer set was used. Each CDR3 protein gets one entry after TCRdb re-called the multiplex PCR reads with MiXCR. The sample includes under 400,000 distinct CDR3 sequences, about 20% of them seen just once. Notes on this clonotype: What it recognizes is unknown.

Study outcomes and limitations: Onset of ophthalmopathy came a median 6.5 months after the model predicted it.

The V gene lost 0 bases and the J gene lost 1 base, with 6 bases spanning the gap. Germline CDR1 is GTSNPN and CDR2 is SVGIG (reference sequence). The CDR3 is 13 residues long. Hyperthyroidism of Graves' type that showed no ophthalmopathy progression within 18 months was stable. Patients aged 18 to 65 had newly diagnosed hyperthyroidism that had lasted under 2 months. The PBMCs studied were ones that came from 10 ml fresh peripheral blood. This sequence joins TRBV30 and TRBJ1-1; D not certain. The sample comprised blood. The receptor comes from a woman aged 50 to 60 with Graves' hyperthyroidism. The CDR3 DNA reads as TGTGCCTGGAGTGTCTCTGCGAACACTGAAGCTTTCTTT. It translates to CAWSVSANTEAFF.